This T cell receptor (beta chain) was recovered during a study of blood T cell repertoires in COVID-19. Study background: There were acute and convalescent COVID-19 samples, and they came from the United States, Italy and Spain. From T cells, B-cell-depleted T cells, or PBMCs came the material, which was cDNA or gDNA.

As handled by the study authors: Nucleated cell counts were estimated from reference gene primer amplification. Repertoires were generated with immunoSEQ multiplex PCR, while TCRdb's copy carries only in-frame clones and drops some. D and trimming come from the DNA, and the V and J calls and clone size come from that table. The repertoire includes approximately 94,000 clones, 84% of them detected once, and 25% sits in the top ten. Sequenced material: peripheral blood. This sequence was found in a man in his 60s with acute or convalescent COVID-19.

The CDR3: CASSVGQGTQPQHF. The CDR3 bases are TGTGCCAGCAGCGTGGGACAGGGGACTCAGCCCCAGCATTTT. The chain joins TRBV5-6 to TRBJ1-5, with 10 bases fitting TRBD1. V lost 4 bases and J lost 6; bases outside the gene matches: 4. Per germline, CDR1 SGHDT and CDR2 YYEEEE. The CDR3 has 14 amino acids.